Below are 28 T cell receptor beta chains sequenced from a single sample in a study of T cell responses to AZD1222 COVID-19 vaccine. Assay used: immunoSEQ multiplex PCR; TCRdb lists only in-frame clones, some missing. The data hold around 120,000 clones, with 92% observed a single time. This specimen consisted of peripheral blood, obtained on day 0 of AZD1222 vaccination. The receptors come from an adult in good health.

The rearrangement joins TRBV18 to TRBJ1-2; TRBD1 might be the D (6 bases). V lost 3 bases to trimming and J lost 6 bases, with 14 bases between them. CDR3 length: 14 amino acids. CDR1 is KGHSH and CDR2 is LQKENI in the germline V gene. CDR3 in amino acids: CASSPPGARNGYTF. CDR3 nucleotides: TGTGCCAGCTCACCCCCGGGGGCGAGGAATGGCTACACCTTC.

The rearrangement links TRBV5-8 to TRBJ1-2; no firm D call. CDR3 length: 14 residues. The V gene's germline CDR1 is SGHTS and CDR2 YDEGEE. Between the trimmed V and J ends, which lost 0 bases and 3 bases, there was a span of 9 bases. CDR3 sequence (DNA): TGTGCCAGCAGCTTGGCCTGGGTTGACTATGGCTACACCTTC. Translation: CASSLAWVDYGYTF.

DNA of the CDR3: TGTGCCAGCAGTGAAGGACTGAACAATGAGCAGTTCTTC. As protein: CASSEGLNNEQFF. The chain couples TRBV2 to TRBJ2-1; no clear D. V dropped 1 base and J dropped 5 bases, with 6 bases sitting between them. The germline CDR1 and CDR2 sequences are SNHLY and FYNNEI. The CDR3 loop spans 13 amino acids.

V gene TRBV9 combines with J gene TRBJ2-1; TRBD2 matches at 8 bases. The CDR3 consists of 16 residues. Per the germline V gene, CDR1 is SGDLS and CDR2 is YYNGEE. The V segment lost 3 bases and the J segment 3 bases; nucleotides outside the gene matches: 8. The CDR3 DNA follows: TGTGCCAGCAGCGGCGGGGGGCGTAATGGCTACAATGAGCAGTTCTTC. Amino acids: CASSGGGRNGYNEQFF.

The chain joins TRBV6-5 to TRBJ1-2, with a tentative D call TRBD1 (5 bases). The germline gives CDR1 MNHEY, CDR2 SVGAGI. Between the trimmed V and J ends, which lost 5 bases and 8 bases, there was a span of 18 bases. The CDR3 runs to 14 residues. This chain's CDR3 is CASSRDPFREGYTF. The CDR3 DNA reads TGTGCCAGCAGTCGGGACCCCTTCCGGGAGGGCTACACCTTC.

This rearrangement joins TRBV30 to TRBJ2-7; tentatively, D is TRBD2 (5 bases). This CDR3 has 14 residues. Germline CDR1 reads GTSNPN; CDR2 reads SVGIG (reference sequence). Between the trimmed V and J ends, which lost 1 base and 4 bases, there was a span of 14 bases. The CDR3 is CAWSDGWRAYEQYF. CDR3 nucleotide sequence: TGTGCCTGGAGTGACGGCTGGCGGGCGTACGAGCAGTACTTC.

J is TRBJ2-3 and V is TRBV4-3; 8 positions agree with TRBD2. The CDR3 runs 18 residues. Germline V gives CDR1 LGHNA, CDR2 YSLEER. J lost 0 bases, V lost 0 bases, and 8 bases had no gene match. DNA for the CDR3: TGCGCCAGCAGCCAAGATTCGTGGCGGGAGGCTAGCACAGATACGCAGTATTTT. Translating gives CASSQDSWREASTDTQYF.

This sequence joins TRBV27 and TRBJ2-1, with 9 bases lining up with TRBD1. The CDR3 loop spans 14 amino acids. V was clipped by 7 bases and J by 8 bases; unmatched bases: 9. Germline-derived CDR1 and CDR2 are MNHEY and SMNVEV (reference sequence). The CDR3 DNA sequence: TGTGCCAGCATGTGGGACAGGGCTCGTGATGAGCAGTTCTTC. Its translation: CASMWDRARDEQFF.

The chain combines TRBV27 with TRBJ2-1, with TRBD2 matching over 8 bases. The J segment lost 1 base and the V segment lost 0 bases, leaving 2 bases of the junction unmatched. The CDR3 has 16 amino acids. Germline V gives CDR1 MNHEY, CDR2 SMNVEV (reference sequence). The CDR3 nucleotides read TGTGCCAGCAGTTTATCGAGCGGGGGATCCTACAATGAGCAGTTCTTC. Encoded protein: CASSLSSGGSYNEQFF.

The sample holds a few counts of this clone. The V gene is TRBV5-4, the J gene TRBJ1-1, with D possibly being TRBD1 (6 bases). Germline CDR1 reads SGHNT; CDR2 reads YYREEE (reference sequence). The V and J ends lost 0 bases and 5 bases respectively, with 14 bases between them. The CDR3 totals 15 residues. CDR3 in amino acids: CASSLGGPQKTEAFF. The CDR3 DNA sequence: TGTGCCAGCAGCTTGGGGGGGCCTCAAAAGACTGAAGCTTTCTTT.

V gene TRBV28 combines with J gene TRBJ1-2; D not resolved. Trimming removed 6 bases from V and 3 bases from J, with 5 bases in between. The germline CDR1 and CDR2 sequences are MDHEN and SYDVKM. This CDR3 is built from 11 residues. CDR3 loop: CASRRDYGYTF. The CDR3 region has the DNA TGTGCCAGCAGGAGGGACTATGGCTACACCTTC.

This chain connects TRBV2 to TRBJ1-6; tentatively, D is TRBD1 (5 bases). Germline-derived CDR1 and CDR2 are SNHLY and FYNNEI. CDR3 length: 16 residues. V was clipped by 3 bases and J by 4 bases, with 13 bases between them. Here the CDR3 reads CASSDKGQEYNSPLHF. In DNA form, the CDR3 reads TGTGCCAGCAGTGATAAGGGGCAGGAGTATAATTCACCCCTCCACTTT.

V usage is TRBV5-6 and J usage is TRBJ1-1; tentatively, D is TRBD1 (6 bases). The CDR3 is 13 amino acids. V lost 1 base and J lost 8, with 12 bases in between. Germline V gene lookup returns CDR1 SGHDT and CDR2 YYEEEE. CDR3 nucleotide sequence: TGTGCCAGCAGCTTGCGTGGGGGCCGGGAAGCTTTCTTT. Amino acid sequence: CASSLRGGREAFF.

The chain links TRBV7-9 to TRBJ2-5; D remains unclear. The CDR3 covers 14 residues. Trimming stripped 5 bases from V and 5 bases from J, with 15 bases between. Germline assignment: CDR1 SEHNR and CDR2 FQNEAQ (reference sequence). The CDR3 here is CASSAPLFGETQYF. The DNA for the CDR3 is TGTGCCAGCAGCGCGCCGTTATTTGGGGAGACCCAGTACTTC.

The rearrangement uses TRBV3-1 (or the pseudogene TRBV3-2) and TRBJ1-6, with D perhaps matching TRBD1 (5 bases). Germline V CDR1 and CDR2: LGHDT, YNNKEL (reference sequence). The CDR3 contains 13 residues. The V end was cut by 1 base, the J end by 7 bases, with 5 bases between. This CDR3 is CASSQAGNSPLHF. The CDR3 nucleotides read TGTGCCAGCAGCCAAGCAGGGAATTCACCCCTCCACTTT.

The rearrangement joins TRBV30 to TRBJ2-5; no firm D call. This CDR3 has 9 residues. The germline V and J ends were trimmed by 7 bases and 5 bases, with 5 bases remaining between them. Per the germline V gene, CDR1 is GTSNPN and CDR2 is SVGIG (reference sequence). CDR3 sequence (DNA): TGTGCCTTAGGGGAGACCCAGTACTTC. Amino acids: CALGETQYF.

The V and J genes are TRBV24-1 and TRBJ2-1; 10 nucleotides line up with TRBD1. This CDR3 comprises 16 residues. In germline, CDR1 is KGHDR, CDR2 SFDVKD. The J segment lost 6 bases and the V segment lost 3 bases, leaving 7 bases of the junction unmatched. CDR3: CATSDVAGTGVNEQFF. The CDR3 region has the DNA TGTGCCACCAGTGATGTAGCCGGGACAGGGGTCAATGAGCAGTTCTTC.

The chain couples TRBV5-4 to TRBJ2-3, with 9 bases fitting TRBD2. Germline values: CDR1 SGHNT, CDR2 YYREEE (reference sequence). The CDR3 totals 16 residues. Trimming removed 4 bases from V and 0 bases from J; junction bases left unmatched: 6. CDR3 coding DNA: TGTGCCAGCAGCGGAGCTAGCGGGGTTAGCACAGATACGCAGTATTTT. Its protein product is CASSGASGVSTDTQYF.

This chain connects TRBV6-5 to TRBJ2-2; TRBD1 might be the D (5 bases). CDR1 MNHEY and CDR2 SVGAGI come from the germline V gene. This CDR3 is built from 14 residues. V lost 6 bases and J lost 0, with 8 bases in between. The CDR3 here is CASRQVSNTGELFF. The CDR3 DNA sequence: TGTGCCAGCAGACAGGTTTCGAACACCGGGGAGCTGTTTTTT.

This clone was detected only once. This chain joins TRBV10-2 and TRBJ2-1; 8 bases line up with TRBD2. Germline-derived CDR1 and CDR2 are WSHSY and SAAADI. Losses at the gene ends were 6 bases for V and 5 bases for J; bases not matched to a gene: 6. CDR3 size: 14 residues. The CDR3: CASSPGGTHNEQFF. Here the CDR3 DNA reads TGCGCCAGCAGCCCGGGAGGGACCCACAATGAGCAGTTCTTC.

The chain couples TRBV10-1 to TRBJ1-1, with D hard to call. The length of the CDR3 is 13 residues. The ends were cut back, 4 bases at V and 8 bases at J, with 14 bases in the middle. Germline V gene data show CDR1 as WNHNN and CDR2 as SYGVQD (reference sequence). In DNA, the CDR3 is TGCGCCAGCAGTGGGGCGACGCGGAGGGAAGCTTTCTTT. It yields the protein CASSGATRREAFF.

The genes are TRBV7-9 and TRBJ2-7, with 9 bases fitting TRBD2. Germline CDR1 is SEHNR and CDR2 is FQNEAQ (reference sequence). CDR3 length: 17 residues. After removal of 1 base from V and 3 bases from J, the junction contained 10 bases not matched to a gene. The CDR3 region has the DNA TGTGCCAGCAGCTTAGTCCCAGCTAGCGGGGCTCGCTACGAGCAGTACTTC. This translates into CASSLVPASGARYEQYF.

The count of this clone is one. This chain links TRBV13 with TRBJ1-1, with D possibly matching TRBD1 (5 bases). Between the trimmed V and J ends, which lost 4 bases and 4 bases, there was a span of 19 bases. Germline V gives CDR1 PRHDT, CDR2 FYEKMQ (reference sequence). This CDR3 comprises 16 residues. The CDR3 is CASSSSGGTFGTEAFF. CDR3 nucleotides: TGTGCCAGCAGCTCAAGCGGGGGTACCTTCGGCACTGAAGCTTTCTTT.

The rearrangement uses TRBV14 and TRBJ1-2, with 7 bases that match TRBD1. Trimming removed 5 bases from V and 7 bases from J; junction bases left unmatched: 19. The CDR3 is 17 amino acids. Per the germline V gene, CDR1 is SGHDN and CDR2 is FVKESK. The CDR3 loop reads CASSVGGQFFTLGGYTF. CDR3 DNA: TGTGCCAGCAGCGTCGGGGGACAGTTTTTTACTCTTGGTGGCTACACCTTC. The variable domain in full, completed from reference TRBV14 and TRBJ1-2, reads EAGVTQFPSHSVIEKGQTVTLRCDPISGHDNLYWYRRVMGKEIKFLLHFVKESKQDESGMPNNRFLAERTGGTYSTLKVQPAELEDSGVYFCASSVGGQFFTLGGYTFGSGTRLTVV.

In DNA form, the CDR3 reads TGCGCCAGCAGCCTCCAGGGGTCGTGGACTGAAGCTTTCTTT. It specifies CASSLQGSWTEAFF. The genes are TRBV4-1 and TRBJ1-1; TRBD1 might be the D (6 bases). The germline V and J ends were trimmed by 4 bases and 5 bases, with 14 bases remaining between them. CDR3 size: 14 residues. Germline CDR1 MGHRA, CDR2 YSYEKL.

The chain is built from TRBV3-1 (or the pseudogene TRBV3-2) and TRBJ2-1, with TRBD1 matching over 7 bases. The CDR3 runs 11 residues. Germline CDR1 and CDR2: LGHDT and YNNKEL (reference sequence). Trimming took 1 base from V and 15 from J; bases not matched to a gene: 3. The CDR3 DNA is TGTGCCAGCAGCCAAGGCCCAGGGGGGTTCTTC. Protein: CASSQGPGGFF.

The CDR3 is CASSLTDQPQHF. The DNA for the CDR3 is TGTGCCAGCAGCCTGACAGACCAGCCCCAGCATTTT. The chain has TRBV28 and TRBJ1-5; a possible D gene is TRBD1 (5 bases). The CDR3 length is 12 residues. With 6 bases removed from V and 7 bases from J, the gap between germline ends came to 10 bases. Per germline, CDR1 MDHEN and CDR2 SYDVKM.

V and J are TRBV3-1 (or the pseudogene TRBV3-2) and TRBJ2-1, with 11 bases matching TRBD2. The CDR3 has 15 residues. Germline assignment: CDR1 LGHDT and CDR2 YNNKEL (reference sequence). Trimming removed 0 bases from V and 7 bases from J; junction bases left unmatched: 2. The CDR3, as DNA: TGTGCCAGCAGCCAAGAGGGACTAGCGGTTAATGAGCAGTTCTTC. Translating gives CASSQEGLAVNEQFF.